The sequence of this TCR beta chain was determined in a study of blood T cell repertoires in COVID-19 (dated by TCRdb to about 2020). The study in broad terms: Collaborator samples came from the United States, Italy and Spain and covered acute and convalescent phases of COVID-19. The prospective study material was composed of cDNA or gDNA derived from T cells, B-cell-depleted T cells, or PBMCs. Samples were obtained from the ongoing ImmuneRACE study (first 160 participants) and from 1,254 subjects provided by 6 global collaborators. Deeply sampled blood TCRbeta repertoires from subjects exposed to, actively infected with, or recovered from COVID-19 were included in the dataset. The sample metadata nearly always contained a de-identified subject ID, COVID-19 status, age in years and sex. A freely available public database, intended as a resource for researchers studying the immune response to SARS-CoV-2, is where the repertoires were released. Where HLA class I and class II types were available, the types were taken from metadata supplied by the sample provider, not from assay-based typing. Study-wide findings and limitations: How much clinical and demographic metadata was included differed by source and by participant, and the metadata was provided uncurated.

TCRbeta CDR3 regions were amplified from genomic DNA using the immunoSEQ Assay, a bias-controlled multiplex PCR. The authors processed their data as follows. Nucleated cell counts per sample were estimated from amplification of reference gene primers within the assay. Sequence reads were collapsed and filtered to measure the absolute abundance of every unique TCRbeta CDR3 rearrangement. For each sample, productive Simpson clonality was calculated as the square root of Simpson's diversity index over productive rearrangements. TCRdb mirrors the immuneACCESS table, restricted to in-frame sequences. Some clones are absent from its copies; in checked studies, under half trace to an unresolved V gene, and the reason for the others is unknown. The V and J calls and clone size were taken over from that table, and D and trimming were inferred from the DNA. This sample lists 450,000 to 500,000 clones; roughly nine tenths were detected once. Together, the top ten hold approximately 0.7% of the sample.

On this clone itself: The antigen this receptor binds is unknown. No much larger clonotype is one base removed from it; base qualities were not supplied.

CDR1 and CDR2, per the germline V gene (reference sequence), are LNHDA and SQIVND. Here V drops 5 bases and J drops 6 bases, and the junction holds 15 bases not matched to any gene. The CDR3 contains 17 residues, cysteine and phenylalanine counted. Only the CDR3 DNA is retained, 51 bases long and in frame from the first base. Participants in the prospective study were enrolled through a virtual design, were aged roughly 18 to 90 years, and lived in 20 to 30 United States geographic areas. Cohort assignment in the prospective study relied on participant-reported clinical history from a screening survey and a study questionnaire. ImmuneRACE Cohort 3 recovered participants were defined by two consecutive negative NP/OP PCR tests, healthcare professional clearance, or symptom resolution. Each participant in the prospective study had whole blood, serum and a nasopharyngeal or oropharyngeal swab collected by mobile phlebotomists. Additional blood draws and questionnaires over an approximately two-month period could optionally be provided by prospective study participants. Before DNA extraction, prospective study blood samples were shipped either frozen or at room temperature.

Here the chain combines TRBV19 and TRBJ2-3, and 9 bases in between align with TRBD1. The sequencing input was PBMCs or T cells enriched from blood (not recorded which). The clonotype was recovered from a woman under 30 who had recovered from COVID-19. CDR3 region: CASSANRRDRVADTQYF. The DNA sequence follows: TGTGCCAGTAGTGCAAACCGCCGGGACAGGGTTGCGGATACGCAGTATTTT.